This T cell receptor (beta chain) stems from a study of cytomegalovirus exposure and HLA in healthy donors. General study points: The dataset shows that most TCR sequences were rare, while some public TCRs occurred in many donors.

Germline CDR1 SGDLS, CDR2 YYNGEE. CDR3 size: 14 residues. The V end was cut by 0 bases, the J end by 3 bases, with 10 bases between. A remark on this clone: Its antigen is undetermined.

The PCR was carried out with 60 Vbeta primers and 13 Jbeta primers. Assay: immunoSEQ multiplex PCR; the TCRdb copy retains only in-frame clones and omits some. The repertoire has around 120,000 clones, 75% to 90% of them found once; the top ten carry less than 6.5%. The source material was PBMCs. V is TRBV9 and J is TRBJ2-7, with a weak D call TRBD1 (6 bases). The sequence came from a woman in her forties in good health and CMV-seropositive. The CDR3 region has the DNA TGTGCCAGCAGCGTAGGTGGACAGAACTACGAGCAGTACTTC. Protein: CASSVGGQNYEQYF.